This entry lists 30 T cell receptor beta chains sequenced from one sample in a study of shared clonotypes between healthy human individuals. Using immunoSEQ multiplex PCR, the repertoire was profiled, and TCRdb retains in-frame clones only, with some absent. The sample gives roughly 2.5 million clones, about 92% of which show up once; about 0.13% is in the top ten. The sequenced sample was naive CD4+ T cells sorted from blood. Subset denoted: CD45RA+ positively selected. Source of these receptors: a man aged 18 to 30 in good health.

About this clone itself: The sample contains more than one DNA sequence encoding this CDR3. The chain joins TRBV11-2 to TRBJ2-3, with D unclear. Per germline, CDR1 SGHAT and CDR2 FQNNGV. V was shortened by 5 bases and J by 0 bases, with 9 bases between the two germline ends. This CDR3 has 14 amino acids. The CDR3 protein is CASSLARSTDTQYF. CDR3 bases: TGTGCCAGCAGCCTGGCCCGGAGCACAGATACGCAGTATTTT. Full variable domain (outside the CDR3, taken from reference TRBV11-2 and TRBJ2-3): EAGVAQSPRYKIIEKRQSVAFWCNPISGHATLYWYQQILGQGPKLLIQFQNNGVVDDSQLPKDRFSAERLKGVDSTLKIQPAKLEDSAVYLCASSLARSTDTQYFGPGTRLTVL.

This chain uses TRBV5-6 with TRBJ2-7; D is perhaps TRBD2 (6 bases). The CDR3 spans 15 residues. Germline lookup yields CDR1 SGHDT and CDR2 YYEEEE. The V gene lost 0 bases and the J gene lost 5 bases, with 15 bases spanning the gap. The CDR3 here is CASSLVAPGRNEQYF. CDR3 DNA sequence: TGTGCCAGCAGCTTGGTCGCCCCTGGGAGGAACGAGCAGTACTTC.

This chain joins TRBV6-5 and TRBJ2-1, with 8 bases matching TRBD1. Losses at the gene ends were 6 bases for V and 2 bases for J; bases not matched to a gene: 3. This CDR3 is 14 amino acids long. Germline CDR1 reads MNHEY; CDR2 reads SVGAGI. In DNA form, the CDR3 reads TGTGCCAGCAGGTTGGGACAGGCCTACAATGAGCAGTTCTTC. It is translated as CASRLGQAYNEQFF.

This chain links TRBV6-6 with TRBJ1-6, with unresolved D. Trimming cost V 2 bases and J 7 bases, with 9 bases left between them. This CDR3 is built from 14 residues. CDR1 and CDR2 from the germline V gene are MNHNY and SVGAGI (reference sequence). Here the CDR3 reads CASSYVASNSPLHF. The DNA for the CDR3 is TGTGCCAGCAGTTACGTAGCCTCGAATTCACCCCTCCACTTT.

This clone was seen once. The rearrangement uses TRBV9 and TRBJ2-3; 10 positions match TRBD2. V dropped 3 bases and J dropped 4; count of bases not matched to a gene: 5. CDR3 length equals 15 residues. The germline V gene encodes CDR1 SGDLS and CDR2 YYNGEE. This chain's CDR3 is CASSDSGGGADTQYF. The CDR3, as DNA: TGTGCCAGCAGCGACAGCGGGGGGGGCGCAGATACGCAGTATTTT.

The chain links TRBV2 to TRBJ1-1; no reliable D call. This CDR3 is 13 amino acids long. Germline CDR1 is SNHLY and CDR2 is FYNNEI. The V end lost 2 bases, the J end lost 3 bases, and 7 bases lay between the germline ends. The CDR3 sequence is CASSEIAYTEAFF. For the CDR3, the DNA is TGTGCCAGCAGTGAAATCGCTTACACTGAAGCTTTCTTT. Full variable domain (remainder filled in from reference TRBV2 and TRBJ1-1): EPEVTQTPSHQVTQMGQEVILRCVPISNHLYFYWYRQILGQKVEFLVSFYNNEISEKSEIFDDQFSVERPDGSNFTLKIRSTKLEDSAMYFCASSEIAYTEAFFGQGTRLTVV.

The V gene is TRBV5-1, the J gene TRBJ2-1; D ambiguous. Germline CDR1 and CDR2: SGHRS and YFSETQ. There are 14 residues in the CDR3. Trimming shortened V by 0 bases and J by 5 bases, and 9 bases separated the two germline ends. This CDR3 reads CASSLAVLHNEQFF. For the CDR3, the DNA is TGCGCCAGCAGCTTGGCCGTCCTCCACAATGAGCAGTTCTTC.

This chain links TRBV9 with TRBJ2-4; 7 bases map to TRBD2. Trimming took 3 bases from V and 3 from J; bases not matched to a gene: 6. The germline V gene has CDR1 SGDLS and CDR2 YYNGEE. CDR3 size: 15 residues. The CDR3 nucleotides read TGTGCCAGCAGCGCCTCTCCGGGGGGCAAAAACATTCAGTACTTC. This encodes CASSASPGGKNIQYF.

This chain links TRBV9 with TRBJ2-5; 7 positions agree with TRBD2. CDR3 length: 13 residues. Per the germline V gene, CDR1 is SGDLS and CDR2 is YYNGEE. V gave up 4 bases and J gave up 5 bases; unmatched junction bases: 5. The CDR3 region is CASSPGAGETQYF. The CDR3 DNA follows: TGTGCCAGCAGCCCGGGAGCGGGGGAGACCCAGTACTTC.

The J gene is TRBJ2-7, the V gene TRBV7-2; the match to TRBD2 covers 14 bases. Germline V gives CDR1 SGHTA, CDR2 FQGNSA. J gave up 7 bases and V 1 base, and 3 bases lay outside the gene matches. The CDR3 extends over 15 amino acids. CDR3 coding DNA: TGTGCCAGCAGCTTAGGACTAGCGGGAGGGGAAGAGCAGTACTTC. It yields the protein CASSLGLAGGEEQYF. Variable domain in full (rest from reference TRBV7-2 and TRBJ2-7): GAGVSQSPSNKVTEKGKDVELRCDPISGHTALYWYRQSLGQGLEFLIYFQGNSAPDKSGLPSDRFSAERTGGSVSTLTIQRTQQEDSAVYLCASSLGLAGGEEQYFGPGTRLTVT.

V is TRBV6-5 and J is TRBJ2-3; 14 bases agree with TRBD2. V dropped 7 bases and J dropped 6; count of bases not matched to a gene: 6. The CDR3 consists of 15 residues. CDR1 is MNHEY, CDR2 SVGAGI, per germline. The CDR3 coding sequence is TGTGCCAGCACGAGACTAGCGGGAGGGAGGGATACGCAGTATTTT. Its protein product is CASTRLAGGRDTQYF.

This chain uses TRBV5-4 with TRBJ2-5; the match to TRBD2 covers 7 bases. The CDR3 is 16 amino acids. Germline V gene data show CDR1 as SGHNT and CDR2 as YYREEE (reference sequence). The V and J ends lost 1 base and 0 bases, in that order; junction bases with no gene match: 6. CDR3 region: CASSLISGGNQETQYF. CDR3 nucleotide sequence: TGTGCCAGCAGCTTGATTTCGGGAGGTAACCAAGAGACCCAGTACTTC.

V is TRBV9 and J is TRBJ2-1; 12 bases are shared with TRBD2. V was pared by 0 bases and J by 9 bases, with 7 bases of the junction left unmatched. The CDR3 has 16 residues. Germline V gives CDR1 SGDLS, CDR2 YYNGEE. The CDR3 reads CASSVGLAGDGGEQFF. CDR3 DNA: TGTGCCAGCAGCGTAGGACTAGCGGGGGATGGGGGTGAGCAGTTCTTC.

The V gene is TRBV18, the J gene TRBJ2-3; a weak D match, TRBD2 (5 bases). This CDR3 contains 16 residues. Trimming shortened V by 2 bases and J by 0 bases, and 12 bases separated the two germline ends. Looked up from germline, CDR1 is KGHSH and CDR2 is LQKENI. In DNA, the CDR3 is TGTGCCAGCTCACCAACGTCTAGCTTTAGCACAGATACGCAGTATTTT. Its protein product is CASSPTSSFSTDTQYF.

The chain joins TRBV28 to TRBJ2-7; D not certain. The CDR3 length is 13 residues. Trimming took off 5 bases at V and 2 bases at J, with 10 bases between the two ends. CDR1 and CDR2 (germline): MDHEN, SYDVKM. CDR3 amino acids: CASSGYRAYEQYF. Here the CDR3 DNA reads TGTGCCAGCAGTGGCTATAGGGCCTACGAGCAGTACTTC.

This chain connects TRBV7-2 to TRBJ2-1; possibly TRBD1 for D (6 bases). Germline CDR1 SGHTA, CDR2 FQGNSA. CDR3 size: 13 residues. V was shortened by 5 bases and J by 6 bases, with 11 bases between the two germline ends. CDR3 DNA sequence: TGTGCCAGCAGCCTATGGACAGCCAATGAGCAGTTCTTC. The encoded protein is CASSLWTANEQFF. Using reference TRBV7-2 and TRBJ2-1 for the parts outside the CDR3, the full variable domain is GAGVSQSPSNKVTEKGKDVELRCDPISGHTALYWYRQSLGQGLEFLIYFQGNSAPDKSGLPSDRFSAERTGGSVSTLTIQRTQQEDSAVYLCASSLWTANEQFFGPGTRLTVL.

In nucleotides, the CDR3 is TGTGCCAGCAGCTTCTATGGGGTGCCGGGTGAAGCTTTCTTT. Its translation is CASSFYGVPGEAFF. The gene calls are TRBV5-6 and TRBJ1-1; D is unresolved. This CDR3 is 14 amino acids long. CDR1 SGHDT and CDR2 YYEEEE come from the germline V gene. Trimming stripped 2 bases from V and 7 bases from J, with 15 bases between.

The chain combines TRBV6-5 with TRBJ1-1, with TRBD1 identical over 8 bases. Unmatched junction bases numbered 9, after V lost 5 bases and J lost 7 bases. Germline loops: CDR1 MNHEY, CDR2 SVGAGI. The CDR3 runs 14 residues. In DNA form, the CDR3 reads TGTGCCAGCAGTCGAGGAGGGACAGGCGTTGAAGCTTTCTTT. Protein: CASSRGGTGVEAFF.

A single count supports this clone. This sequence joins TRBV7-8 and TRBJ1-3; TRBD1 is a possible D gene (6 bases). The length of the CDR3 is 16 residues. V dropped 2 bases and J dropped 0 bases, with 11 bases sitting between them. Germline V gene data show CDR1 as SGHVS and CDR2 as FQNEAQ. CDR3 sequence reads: CASSLSTRGSGNTIYF. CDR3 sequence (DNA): TGTGCCAGCAGCTTATCTACCAGGGGCTCTGGAAACACCATATATTTT.

The CDR3 sequence is CASSQEGYRATDTQYF. The CDR3 nucleotides are TGTGCCAGCAGCCAAGAAGGTTACAGAGCCACAGATACGCAGTATTTT. This chain joins TRBV14 and TRBJ2-3; no clear D. The V end was cut by 0 bases, the J end by 2 bases, with 12 bases between. Germline values: CDR1 SGHDN, CDR2 FVKESK. This CDR3 contains 16 residues.

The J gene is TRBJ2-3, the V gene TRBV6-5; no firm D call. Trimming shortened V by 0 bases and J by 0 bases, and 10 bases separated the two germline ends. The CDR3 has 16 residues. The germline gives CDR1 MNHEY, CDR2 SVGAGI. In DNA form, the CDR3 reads TGTGCCAGCAGTTACTCGAGGTGGCAAAGCACAGATACGCAGTATTTT. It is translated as CASSYSRWQSTDTQYF.

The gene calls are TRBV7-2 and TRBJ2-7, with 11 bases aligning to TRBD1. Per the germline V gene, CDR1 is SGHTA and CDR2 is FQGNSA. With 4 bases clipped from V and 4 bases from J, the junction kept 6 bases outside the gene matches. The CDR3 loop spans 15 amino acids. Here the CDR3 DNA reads TGTGCCAGCAGCTCCGGACAGGGGGCTGTATACGAGCAGTACTTC. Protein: CASSSGQGAVYEQYF.

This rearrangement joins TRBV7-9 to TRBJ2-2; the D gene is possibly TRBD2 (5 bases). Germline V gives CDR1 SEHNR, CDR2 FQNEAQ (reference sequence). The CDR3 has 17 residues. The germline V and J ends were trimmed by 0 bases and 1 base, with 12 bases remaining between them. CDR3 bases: TGTGCCAGCAGCTTAGCGCTTGGACTGGGGAACACCGGGGAGCTGTTTTTT. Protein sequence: CASSLALGLGNTGELFF. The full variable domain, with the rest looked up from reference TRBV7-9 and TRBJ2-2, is DTGVSQNPRHKITKRGQNVTFRCDPISEHNRLYWYRQTLGQGPEFLTYFQNEAQLEKSRLLSDRFSAERPKGSFSTLEIQRTEQGDSAMYLCASSLALGLGNTGELFFGEGSRLTVL.

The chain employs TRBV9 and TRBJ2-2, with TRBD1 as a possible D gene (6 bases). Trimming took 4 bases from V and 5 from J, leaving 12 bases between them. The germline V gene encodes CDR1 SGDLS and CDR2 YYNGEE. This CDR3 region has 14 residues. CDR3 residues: CASSPSGTTGELFF. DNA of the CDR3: TGTGCCAGCAGCCCCTCCGGGACAACCGGGGAGCTGTTTTTT.

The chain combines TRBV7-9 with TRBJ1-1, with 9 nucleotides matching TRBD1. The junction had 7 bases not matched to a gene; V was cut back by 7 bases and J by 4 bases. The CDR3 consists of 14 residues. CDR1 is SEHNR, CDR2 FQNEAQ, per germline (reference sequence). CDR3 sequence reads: CASTPGQGFTEAFF. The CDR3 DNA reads TGTGCCAGCACCCCGGGACAGGGATTCACTGAAGCTTTCTTT.

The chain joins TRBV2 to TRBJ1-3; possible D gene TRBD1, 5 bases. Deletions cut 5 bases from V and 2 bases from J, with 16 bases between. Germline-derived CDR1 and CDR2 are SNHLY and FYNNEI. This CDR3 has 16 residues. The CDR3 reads CASSFQGHSAGNTIYF. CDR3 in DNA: TGTGCCAGCAGTTTCCAGGGTCATTCGGCTGGAAACACCATATATTTT.

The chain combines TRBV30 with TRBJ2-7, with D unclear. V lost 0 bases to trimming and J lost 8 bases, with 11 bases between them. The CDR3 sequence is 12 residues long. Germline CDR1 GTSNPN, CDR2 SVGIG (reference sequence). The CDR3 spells CAWSVQSSKQYF. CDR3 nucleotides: TGTGCCTGGAGTGTACAGAGTTCCAAGCAGTACTTC.

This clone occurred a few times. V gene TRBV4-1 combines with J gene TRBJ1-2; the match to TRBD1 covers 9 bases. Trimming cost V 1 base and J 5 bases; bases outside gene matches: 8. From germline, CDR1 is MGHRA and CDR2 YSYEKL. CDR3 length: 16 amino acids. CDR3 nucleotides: TGCGCCAGCAGCCAAGTGGGACAGGGATTACGGTATGGCTACACCTTC. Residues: CASSQVGQGLRYGYTF.

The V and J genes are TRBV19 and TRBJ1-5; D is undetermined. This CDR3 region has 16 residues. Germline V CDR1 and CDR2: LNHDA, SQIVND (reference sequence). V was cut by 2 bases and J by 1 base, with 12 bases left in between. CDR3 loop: CASSIYPGVSNQPQHF. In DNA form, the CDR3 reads TGTGCCAGTAGTATATATCCGGGCGTCAGCAATCAGCCCCAGCATTTT.

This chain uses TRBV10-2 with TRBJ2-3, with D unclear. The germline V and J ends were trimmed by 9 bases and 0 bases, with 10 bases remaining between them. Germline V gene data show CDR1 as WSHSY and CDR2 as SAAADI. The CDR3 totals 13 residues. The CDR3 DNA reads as TGCGCCAGTTTAGCTGCGAGCACAGATACGCAGTATTTT. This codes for CASLAASTDTQYF.